The 19 T cell receptor beta chains given below trace back to one sample, sequenced in a study of blood T cell repertoires in COVID-19. Sequencing was performed with immunoSEQ multiplex PCR; in TCRdb, only in-frame clones are kept and a portion is missing. Here the sample spans about 73,000 clones, roughly 89% being singletons. The sequenced sample was peripheral blood. All receptors come from an older man with acute or convalescent COVID-19.

For the CDR3, the DNA is TGTGCCAGCTCGGTCCGACAGGGAGACGAGCAGTACTTC. This encodes CASSVRQGDEQYF. The chain combines TRBV18 with TRBJ2-7, with 7 bases aligning to TRBD1. Unmatched junction bases numbered 7, after V lost 6 bases and J lost 5 bases. From germline, CDR1 is KGHSH and CDR2 LQKENI. The CDR3 runs 13 residues.

The J gene is TRBJ1-5, the V gene TRBV24-1; D may be TRBD1 (5 bases). Germline V lookup: CDR1 KGHDR, CDR2 SFDVKD. The CDR3 totals 14 residues. The germline V and J ends were trimmed by 6 bases and 0 bases, with 8 bases remaining between them. The CDR3: CATSLTGSNQPQHF. The CDR3 DNA sequence: TGTGCCACCAGTCTAACAGGTAGCAATCAGCCCCAGCATTTT.

The V gene is TRBV10-2, the J gene TRBJ1-1; 9 bases match TRBD1. Germline assignment: CDR1 WSHSY and CDR2 SAAADI. This CDR3 is built from 14 residues. J lost 5 bases, V lost 4 bases, and 5 bases had no gene match. CDR3 in amino acids: CASSGGTGSTEAFF. The CDR3 nucleotides read TGCGCCAGCAGTGGAGGGACAGGGAGTACTGAAGCTTTCTTT.

This chain joins TRBV11-1 and TRBJ2-7, with 8 positions matching TRBD1. This CDR3 is 14 amino acids long. The V gene's germline CDR1 is SGHAT and CDR2 FQDESV (reference sequence). V was pared by 0 bases and J by 6 bases, with 4 bases of the junction left unmatched. CDR3 residues: CASSLAVQGGEQYF. CDR3 sequence (DNA): TGTGCCAGCAGCTTAGCGGTACAGGGGGGCGAGCAGTACTTC.

J is TRBJ2-7 and V is TRBV11-1, with a weak D call TRBD2 (6 bases). Trimming left V 1 base short and J 5 bases short, with 15 bases between. CDR1 and CDR2 from the germline V gene are SGHAT and FQDESV (reference sequence). The CDR3 spans 15 residues. The DNA for the CDR3 is TGTGCCAGCAGCTTAGTGGGACGGGGGTCTAACGAGCAGTACTTC. This translates into CASSLVGRGSNEQYF.

This chain connects TRBV7-9 to TRBJ2-1; 9 nucleotides agree with TRBD2. The CDR3 extends over 15 amino acids. The germline V gene has CDR1 SEHNR and CDR2 FQNEAQ (reference sequence). J lost 7 bases, V lost 5 bases, and 9 bases had no gene match. CDR3 nucleotide sequence: TGTGCCAGCAGCCCCCTAGCGGGGAGGACGAATGAGCAGTTCTTC. It yields the protein CASSPLAGRTNEQFF.

The rearrangement joins TRBV2 to TRBJ1-6; 9 positions agree with TRBD1. CDR1 is SNHLY and CDR2 is FYNNEI in the germline V gene. The CDR3 loop spans 15 amino acids. The J segment lost 9 bases and the V segment lost 2 bases, leaving 5 bases of the junction unmatched. The CDR3 DNA follows: TGTGCCAGCAGTGAAAGTGGGACAGGGATTTCACCCCTCCACTTT. Residues: CASSESGTGISPLHF.

The chain is built from TRBV2 and TRBJ1-5; D is unresolved. CDR1 is SNHLY and CDR2 is FYNNEI in the germline V gene. V was cut by 0 bases and J by 7 bases, with 10 bases left in between. The CDR3 is 14 residues long. CDR3 in DNA: TGTGCCAGCAGTGAAGCGACTCAAGAACAGCCCCAGCATTTT. Protein: CASSEATQEQPQHF.

The DNA of the CDR3 is TGTGCCAGCAGTTACACAGGAGGGACGGCTTTCTTT. As protein: CASSYTGGTAFF. The chain is built from TRBV6-5 and TRBJ1-1; a possible D gene is TRBD1 (5 bases). The germline gives CDR1 MNHEY, CDR2 SVGAGI. Trimming cost V 2 bases and J 11 bases, with 12 bases left between them. This CDR3 is 12 amino acids long.

This clone has only one observation. The chain has TRBV7-9 and TRBJ1-1; tentative D call: TRBD1 (6 bases). Germline assignment: CDR1 SEHNR and CDR2 FQNEAQ (reference sequence). V was shortened by 5 bases and J by 1 base, with 17 bases between the two germline ends. This CDR3 comprises 16 residues. The CDR3 sequence: CASSALFGQPNTEAFF. DNA of the CDR3: TGTGCCAGCAGCGCGTTGTTCGGACAGCCGAACACTGAAGCTTTCTTT.

The chain recombines TRBV20-1 with TRBJ2-7; possible D gene TRBD1, 6 bases. V was shortened by 3 bases and J by 5 bases, with 11 bases between the two germline ends. From germline, CDR1 is DFQATT and CDR2 SNEGSKA (reference sequence). The CDR3 has 12 amino acids. The CDR3 here is CSASHRADEQYF. CDR3 sequence (DNA): TGCAGTGCTAGTCACAGGGCCGACGAGCAGTACTTC.

This chain connects TRBV4-2 to TRBJ2-2; TRBD2 matches 16 bases. Germline V lookup: CDR1 LGHNA, CDR2 YNFKEQ. The CDR3 is 18 residues long. The J segment lost 4 bases and the V segment lost 4 bases, leaving 6 bases of the junction unmatched. The CDR3 loop is CASSPGTSGGAPTGELFF. CDR3 bases: TGTGCCAGCAGCCCCGGGACTAGCGGGGGGGCCCCCACCGGGGAGCTGTTTTTT.

The genes are TRBV29-1 and TRBJ2-2; the match to TRBD1 covers 7 bases. The CDR3 has 11 amino acids. The V gene end was trimmed by 5 bases and the J gene end by 6 bases; junction bases not matched to a gene: 0. Germline V gene data show CDR1 as SQVTM and CDR2 as ANQGSEA. CDR3 loop: CSVQGAGELFF. The CDR3 DNA follows: TGCAGCGTTCAGGGGGCCGGGGAGCTGTTTTTT.

The chain joins TRBV2 to TRBJ2-5, with D possibly matching TRBD2 (5 bases). Between the trimmed V and J ends, which lost 4 bases and 4 bases, there was a span of 7 bases. CDR3 length equals 12 residues. The germline V gene has CDR1 SNHLY and CDR2 FYNNEI. CDR3: CASSGTLETQYF. Here the CDR3 DNA reads TGTGCCAGCAGTGGGACTTTAGAGACCCAGTACTTC.

This chain joins TRBV5-1 and TRBJ2-3; 8 positions match TRBD2. The CDR3 is made up of 15 amino acids. The junction had 9 bases not matched to a gene; V was cut back by 7 bases and J by 2 bases. The germline gives CDR1 SGHRS, CDR2 YFSETQ. The CDR3 here is CASALSGLVTDTQYF. CDR3 bases: TGCGCCAGCGCCTTATCGGGACTAGTCACAGATACGCAGTATTTT.

This clone appeared a single time. The genes are TRBV6-4 and TRBJ2-1; no definite D call. CDR1 and CDR2 from the germline V gene are MRHNA and SNTAGT. Trimming cost V 8 bases and J 5 bases, with 16 bases left between them. The CDR3 runs 14 residues. The CDR3 reads CASDTRGWNNEQFF. DNA of the CDR3: TGTGCCAGCGACACCCGTGGGTGGAACAATGAGCAGTTCTTC.

The V and J genes are TRBV27 and TRBJ1-3; 10 positions match TRBD1. The CDR3 runs 14 residues. Trimming at V came to 9 bases and at J to 4 bases, leaving 6 bases not matched to a gene. Germline values: CDR1 MNHEY, CDR2 SMNVEV (reference sequence). The CDR3 nucleotides read TGTGCCAGTCGACAGGGGGCAGGGGGAAACACCATATATTTT. This encodes CASRQGAGGNTIYF.

The sample holds one count of this clone. V gene TRBV5-1 combines with J gene TRBJ2-3, with 14 positions matching TRBD2. Unmatched junction bases numbered 8, after V lost 2 bases and J lost 0 bases. CDR3 size: 19 residues. Germline V lookup: CDR1 SGHRS, CDR2 YFSETQ. CDR3 in DNA: TGCGCCAGCAGCTTCGGGACTAGCGGGGGCGTTTCTAGCACAGATACGCAGTATTTT. Translation: CASSFGTSGGVSSTDTQYF.

The chain couples TRBV20-1 to TRBJ1-1; 8 nucleotides agree with TRBD1. Unmatched junction bases numbered 7, after V lost 6 bases and J lost 10 bases. CDR3 length: 11 residues. The germline V gene encodes CDR1 DFQATT and CDR2 SNEGSKA (reference sequence). The CDR3 DNA sequence: TGCAGTGCGGCCGGGACAGGAGGAGCTTTCTTT. It is translated as CSAAGTGGAFF.